This TCR beta chain was recovered during a study of blood T cell repertoires in COVID-19. On the study more broadly: The United States, Italy and Spain were the sources of the acute and convalescent COVID-19 samples. In each case, the material was cDNA or gDNA derived from T cells, B-cell-depleted T cells, or PBMCs.

As handled by the study authors: Reference gene primer amplification gave nucleated cell count estimates. Sequencing was performed with immunoSEQ multiplex PCR; in TCRdb, only in-frame clones are kept and a portion is missing. V, J and clone size are taken as reported in that table, and D and trimming were inferred from the DNA itself. The data contain about 330,000 clones, approximately 90% of them singletons. The CDR3 runs 16 residues. Unmatched junction bases numbered 10, after V lost 2 bases and J lost 7 bases. Germline assignment: CDR1 MNHEY and CDR2 SVGAGI. The chain carries TRBV6-5 and TRBJ2-1; 8 bases fit TRBD2. The TCR sequence derives from a woman aged 50 to 60 with active or convalescent COVID-19. The sample comprised peripheral blood. The CDR3 loop is CASSYSGRVAFNEQFF. In DNA, the CDR3 is TGTGCCAGCAGTTACAGCGGGAGAGTCGCGTTTAATGAGCAGTTCTTC.